This TCR beta chain was found in a study of control samples from healthy donors and cancer patients. The method was immunoSEQ multiplex PCR; TCRdb's version includes in-frame clones alone and lacks a portion of them. The table includes about 130,000 clones, about 94% detected once. The length of the CDR3 is 14 residues. Per germline, CDR1 MNHNY and CDR2 SVGAGI (reference sequence). V trimming: 6 bases; J trimming: 5 bases; junction bases outside the gene matches: 7. The genes are TRBV6-6 and TRBJ1-2, with 9 bases identical to TRBD1. The source material was PBMCs. This clonotype was obtained from a man in his 60s with colorectal cancer. The CDR3 coding sequence is TGTGCCAGCAGCCTCGGACAGGGGCCTTATGGCTACACCTTC. Translation: CASSLGQGPYGYTF.